A selection of T cell receptor beta chains follows, all from one sample in a study of response to subunit inactivated influenza vaccine. TCRdb redid the calling of the RT-PCR reads with MiXCR, one entry per CDR3 protein. The sample has about 610,000 distinct CDR3 sequences, 11% to 15% seen once. Material: PBMCs from blood, obtained roughly 12 days after vaccination. The receptors come from a man between 45 and 60 years old who received an inactivated influenza vaccine. Each CDR3 is given with its conserved first and last residue. The D gene is left open where the match is weak. Rows give clone size only sometimes, using once, few, many, or a class for an expanded clone.

few	TRBD2	TRBV20-1	TRBJ2-3	CSARSTSGRIRDTQYF	TGCAGTGCTAGATCTACTAGCGGGAGGATTAGAGATACGCAGTATTTT
few	TRBD1	TRBV7-7	TRBJ2-1	CASSVDRGFYNEQFF	TGTGCCAGCAGCGTGGACAGGGGTTTTTACAATGAGCAGTTCTTC
few	TRBD2	TRBV25-1	TRBJ2-1	CASREIAGDNEQFF	TGTGCCAGCAGGGAGATAGCGGGAGACAATGAGCAGTTCTTC
NA	NA	TRBV7-9	TRBJ1-2	CASSFGVDYTF	TGTGCCAGCAGCTTCGGGGTCGACTACACCTTC
NA	TRBD2	TRBV5-4	TRBJ2-2	CASSLLLAGGTGELFF	TGTGCCAGCAGCTTGCTACTAGCGGGAGGGACCGGGGAGCTGTTTTTT
NA	NA	TRBV28	TRBJ2-7	CASSWGVYPYEQYF	TGTGCCAGCAGTTGGGGCGTTTATCCCTACGAGCAGTACTTC
few	TRBD2	TRBV5-1	TRBJ2-7	CASSFEAAGGPEQYF	TGCGCCAGCAGCTTCGAAGCAGCGGGGGGCCCCGAGCAGTACTTC
NA	TRBD1	TRBV6-5	TRBJ1-1	CASTVTGGWNTEAFF	TGTGCCAGCACAGTTACAGGGGGGTGGAACACTGAAGCTTTCTTT
NA	NA	TRBV5-1	TRBJ1-3	CASSLDAGVGNTIYF	TGCGCCAGCAGCTTGGATGCCGGGGTCGGAAACACCATATATTTT
NA	NA	TRBV19	TRBJ1-2	CASSWSRSYGYTF	TGTGCCAGTAGTTGGTCCAGGTCCTATGGCTACACCTTC
NA	NA	TRBV5-1	TRBJ2-3	CASSPDGGTTPDTQYF	TGCGCCAGCAGCCCGGACGGGGGGACAACCCCAGATACGCAGTATTTT
NA	TRBD2	TRBV6-1	TRBJ2-1	CASRRGLAEVYNEQFF	TGTGCCAGCAGGCGGGGACTAGCGGAGGTCTACAATGAGCAGTTCTTC
NA	TRBD2	TRBV20-1	TRBJ2-3	CSARALGTSGRDTQYF	TGCAGTGCTAGAGCCCTAGGGACTAGCGGGAGGGATACGCAGTATTTT
NA	NA	TRBV28	TRBJ2-7	CASKIGQNYEQYF	TGTGCCAGCAAAATAGGACAAAACTACGAGCAGTACTTC
NA	NA	TRBV7-3	TRBJ2-2	CASSLTSVDTGELFF	TGTGCCAGCAGCTTAACGAGCGTAGACACCGGGGAGCTGTTTTTT
many	NA	TRBV12-3/TRBV12-4	TRBJ1-3	CASSLNRGRRGNTIYF	TGTGCCAGCAGTTTAAATAGGGGCAGAAGGGGAAACACCATATATTTT
few	NA	TRBV28	TRBJ2-5	CASSTPSAGETQYF	TGTGCCAGCAGCACCCCCTCGGCGGGAGAGACCCAGTACTTC
NA	NA	TRBV9	TRBJ1-1	CASSVGLARNTEAFF	TGTGCCAGCAGCGTAGGTCTCGCACGGAACACTGAAGCTTTCTTT
few	NA	TRBV19	TRBJ1-1	CASSIRRSVVVGFRGPEAFF	TGTGCCAGTAGTATCCGCCGGTCTGTTGTCGTCGGCTTCCGCGGACCTGAAGCTTTCTTT
many	TRBD2	TRBV9	TRBJ2-1	CASSPGTTLKGNEQFF	TGTGCCAGCAGCCCGGGGACTACCTTAAAGGGAAATGAGCAGTTCTTC
NA	NA	TRBV3-1	TRBJ2-6	CASSQATGTLSGANVLTF	TGTGCCAGCAGCCAAGCAACAGGGACCCTCTCTGGGGCCAACGTCCTGACTTTC
few	NA	TRBV12-3/TRBV12-4	TRBJ2-1	CASSAGMGNEQFF	TGTGCCAGCAGTGCAGGGATGGGCAATGAGCAGTTCTTC
few	NA	TRBV10-3	TRBJ2-7	CAISGDSLGYEQYF	TGTGCCATCAGTGGTGACTCCCTGGGCTACGAGCAGTACTTC
few	NA	TRBV9	TRBJ2-1	CASSGHMLGSYNEQFF	TGTGCCAGCAGCGGCCACATGTTGGGCTCCTACAATGAGCAGTTCTTC
NA	NA	TRBV5-5	TRBJ1-6	CASRNGQTLNSPLHF	TGTGCCAGCAGAAACGGACAGACCCTCAATTCACCCCTCCACTTT
few	TRBD2	TRBV5-1	TRBJ2-1	CASSLAGRDYNEQFF	TGCGCCAGCAGCTTAGCGGGAAGGGACTACAATGAGCAGTTCTTC
many	NA	TRBV6-1	TRBJ1-1	CASSPRGSSMNTEAFF	TGTGCCAGCAGTCCGCGTGGCAGCTCCATGAACACTGAAGCTTTCTTT
NA	TRBD2	TRBV24-1	TRBJ2-3	CATGESGLATSTDTQYF	TGTGCCACCGGTGAGTCGGGACTAGCGACTAGCACAGATACGCAGTATTTT
NA	TRBD1	TRBV7-9	TRBJ2-7	CASSLPGTGESYEQYF	TGTGCCAGCAGCTTACCCGGGACAGGGGAATCCTACGAGCAGTACTTC
NA	TRBD2	TRBV15	TRBJ2-1	CATSRLAGGQHEQFF	TGTGCCACCAGCAGATTAGCGGGGGGGCAACATGAGCAGTTCTTC
few	NA	TRBV27	TRBJ2-3	CASSFYAGSSTDTQYF	TGTGCCAGCAGTTTTTACGCAGGGTCGAGCACAGATACGCAGTATTTT
NA	NA	TRBV6-5	TRBJ2-7	CASSYSGLGYEQYF	TGTGCCAGCAGTTACTCGGGTCTGGGCTACGAGCAGTACTTC
NA	TRBD2	TRBV11-1	TRBJ2-5	CASSSRREGETQYF	TGTGCCAGCAGCTCTCGGCGGGAGGGAGAGACCCAGTACTTC
NA	NA	TRBV14	TRBJ2-3	CASSRRDGTDTQYF	TGTGCCAGCAGCCGCCGGGATGGCACAGATACGCAGTATTTT
NA	NA	TRBV27	TRBJ2-1	CASSLHARGYNEQFF	TGTGCCAGCAGTTTACACGCGAGGGGCTACAATGAGCAGTTCTTC
few	NA	TRBV20-1	TRBJ2-1	CSARERHSSYNEQFF	TGCAGTGCTAGAGAAAGGCATAGCTCCTACAATGAGCAGTTCTTC
NA	TRBD1	TRBV6-2/TRBV6-3	TRBJ1-6	CASRGQGGEPLHF	TGTGCCAGCAGAGGACAGGGCGGAGAACCCCTCCACTTT